This T cell receptor (beta chain) came from a study of early T cells in non-severe SARS-CoV-2 infection. In this sample, this clonotype turned up a few times. V dropped 2 bases and J dropped 3 bases, with 5 bases sitting between them. CDR1 SGHTA and CDR2 FQGNSA come from the germline V gene. The CDR3 has 13 amino acids. TCRdb reprocessed the 5' RACE reads with MiXCR, giving one entry per CDR3 protein. The table has about 36,000 distinct CDR3 sequences, approximately 9.9% seen once. The V gene is TRBV7-2, the J gene TRBJ2-1; D not certain. The sample taken for sequencing was whole blood. The sequence came from an adult who was a healthcare worker with PCR-confirmed SARS-CoV-2 infection or an uninfected control (not recorded which). The CDR3 DNA is TGTGCCAGCAGCTTAACCAACTACAATGAGCAGTTCTTC. It yields the protein CASSLTNYNEQFF.